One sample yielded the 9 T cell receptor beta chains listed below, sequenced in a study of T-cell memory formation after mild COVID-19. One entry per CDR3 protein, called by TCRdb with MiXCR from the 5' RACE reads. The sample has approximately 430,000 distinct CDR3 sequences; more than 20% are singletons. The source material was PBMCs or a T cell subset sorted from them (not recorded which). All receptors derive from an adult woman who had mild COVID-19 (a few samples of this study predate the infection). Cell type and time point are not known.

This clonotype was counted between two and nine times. CDR3 in amino acids: CASSRLLNSPLHF. In DNA form, the CDR3 reads TGTGCCAGCAGCAGGCTCCTGAATTCACCCCTCCACTTT. The gene calls are TRBV6-2 or TRBV6-3 and TRBJ1-6; D unresolved. Per the germline V gene, CDR1 is MNHEY and CDR2 is SVGEGT. This CDR3 is 13 amino acids long. Trimming removed 6 bases from V and 7 bases from J, with 10 bases in between.

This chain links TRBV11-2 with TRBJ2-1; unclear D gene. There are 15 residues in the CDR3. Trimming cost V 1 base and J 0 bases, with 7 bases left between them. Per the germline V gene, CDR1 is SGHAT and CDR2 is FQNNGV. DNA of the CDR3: TGTGCCAGCAGCTTAGCGGTAACCTCCTACAATGAGCAGTTCTTC. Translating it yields CASSLAVTSYNEQFF.

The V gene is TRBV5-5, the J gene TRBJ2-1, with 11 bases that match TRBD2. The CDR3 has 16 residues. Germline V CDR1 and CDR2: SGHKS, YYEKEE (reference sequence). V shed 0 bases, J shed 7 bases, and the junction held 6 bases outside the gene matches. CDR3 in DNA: TGTGCCAGCAGCTTGGGGGGGACTAGCGGCCCTAATGAGCAGTTCTTC. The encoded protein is CASSLGGTSGPNEQFF.

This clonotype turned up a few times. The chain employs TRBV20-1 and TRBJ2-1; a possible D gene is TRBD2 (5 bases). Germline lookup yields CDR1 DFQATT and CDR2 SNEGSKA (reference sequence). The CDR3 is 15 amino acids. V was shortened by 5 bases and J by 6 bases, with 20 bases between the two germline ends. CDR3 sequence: CSAPRVGKASNEQFF. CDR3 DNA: TGCAGTGCTCCGCGTGTCGGGAAGGCATCCAATGAGCAGTTCTTC.

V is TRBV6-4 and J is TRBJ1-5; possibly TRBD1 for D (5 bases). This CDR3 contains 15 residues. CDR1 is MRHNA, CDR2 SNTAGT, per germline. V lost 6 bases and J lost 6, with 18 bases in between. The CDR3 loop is CASRTPSRVGQPQHF. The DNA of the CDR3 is TGTGCCAGCAGGACCCCTAGCAGGGTCGGTCAGCCCCAGCATTTT.

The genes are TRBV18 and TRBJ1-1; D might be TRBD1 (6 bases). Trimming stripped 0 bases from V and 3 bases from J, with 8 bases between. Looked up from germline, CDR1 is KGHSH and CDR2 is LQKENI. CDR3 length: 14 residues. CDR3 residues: CASSPPRQDTEAFF. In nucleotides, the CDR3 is TGTGCCAGCTCACCACCCAGACAGGACACTGAAGCTTTCTTT.

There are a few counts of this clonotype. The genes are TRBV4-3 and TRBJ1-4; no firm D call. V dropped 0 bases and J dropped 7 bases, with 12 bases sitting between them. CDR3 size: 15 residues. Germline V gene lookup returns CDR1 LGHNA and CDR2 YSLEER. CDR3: CASSQDAAWGEKLFF. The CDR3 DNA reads TGCGCCAGCAGCCAAGATGCGGCGTGGGGTGAAAAACTGTTTTTT.

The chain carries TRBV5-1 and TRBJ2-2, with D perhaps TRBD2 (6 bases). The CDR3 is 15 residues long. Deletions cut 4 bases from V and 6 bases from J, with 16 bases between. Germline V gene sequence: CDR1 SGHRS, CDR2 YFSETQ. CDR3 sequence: CASSGRRRESGELFF. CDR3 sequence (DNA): TGCGCCAGCAGCGGAAGACGGAGGGAGTCCGGGGAGCTGTTTTTT.

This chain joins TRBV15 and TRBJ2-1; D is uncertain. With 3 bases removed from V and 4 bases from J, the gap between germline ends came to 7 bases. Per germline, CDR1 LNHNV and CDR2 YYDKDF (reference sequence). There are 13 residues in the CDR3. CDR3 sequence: CATSSQGYNEQFF. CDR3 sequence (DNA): TGTGCCACCAGCAGTCAAGGATACAATGAGCAGTTCTTC. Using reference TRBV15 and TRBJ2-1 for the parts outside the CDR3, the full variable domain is DAMVIQNPRYQVTQFGKPVTLSCSQTLNHNVMYWYQQKSSQAPKLLFHYYDKDFNNEADTPDNFQSRRPNTSFCFLDIRSPGLGDTAMYLCATSSQGYNEQFFGPGTRLTVL.